These 15 T cell receptor beta chains were sequenced from one sample in a study of T cell responses to AZD1222 COVID-19 vaccine listed by TCRdb under 2021. The time point label here, explained by the study, means: about 28 days (+/-7) after the second vaccine dose. The library was generated by the immunoSEQ multiplex PCR assay. Not all clones reach the TCRdb copy of this immuneACCESS table, which keeps in-frame sequences only. Checked studies attribute under half of the gap to unresolved V genes and leave the rest unexplained. This sample has 70,000 to 95,000 clones in its table, and roughly nine tenths of those were observed once. Of the sample, just under 5% is held by the ten largest clones. The sequencing here drew on peripheral blood, taken 28 days after the second AZD1222 dose. The receptors were gathered from an adult who received the AZD1222 COVID-19 vaccine.

The chain joins TRBV19 to TRBJ1-5; D gene uncertain. CDR1 is LNHDA, CDR2 SQIVND, per germline (reference sequence). CDR3 size: 15 residues. Trimming took off 4 bases at V and 3 bases at J, with 13 bases between the two ends. The CDR3 DNA sequence: TGTGCCAGTAGTACTATCCCGGGAAACAATCAGCCCCAGCATTTT. Its protein is CASSTIPGNNQPQHF.

This clone was counted a single time. V and J are TRBV21-1 and TRBJ1-2; the D call in the table, TRBD1, was not verified against the DNA. TRBV21-1 represents a pseudogene. The CDR3 sequence is 15 residues long. In DNA form, the CDR3 reads TGTGCCAGCAGCAAAGGGGACAGGGGGCAGGGTGGCTACACCTTC. It translates to CASSKGDRGQGGYTF.

The gene calls are TRBV5-1 and TRBJ2-1, with 7 bases aligning to TRBD1. Trimming took 7 bases from V and 4 from J; bases not matched to a gene: 5. This CDR3 has 13 amino acids. The germline gives CDR1 SGHRS, CDR2 YFSETQ. CDR3 nucleotides: TGCGCCAGCGGGGACAGCATGTACAATGAGCAGTTCTTC. It is translated as CASGDSMYNEQFF.

The rearrangement joins TRBV9 to TRBJ1-3; D is perhaps TRBD1 (6 bases). The CDR3 sequence is 15 residues long. V was shortened by 0 bases and J by 4 bases, with 11 bases between the two germline ends. Germline values: CDR1 SGDLS, CDR2 YYNGEE. CDR3 sequence (DNA): TGTGCCAGCAGCGTAGGGATGGGGACAGGAAACACCATATATTTT. It encodes CASSVGMGTGNTIYF.

The genes are TRBV13 and TRBJ2-5, with 12 bases fitting TRBD2. This CDR3 comprises 17 residues. With V trimmed by 2 bases and J by 3 bases, 7 bases remained unmatched. Germline V gene sequence: CDR1 PRHDT, CDR2 FYEKMQ (reference sequence). The CDR3 reads CASSLRLAGAFKETQYF. The CDR3 bases are TGTGCCAGCAGCTTAAGACTAGCGGGGGCCTTTAAAGAGACCCAGTACTTC.

The V call is TRBV5-5, the J call TRBJ1-2; D possibly corresponds to TRBD1 (6 bases). V dropped 0 bases and J dropped 3 bases, with 9 bases sitting between them. Germline CDR1 and CDR2: SGHKS and YYEKEE (reference sequence). CDR3 length: 14 amino acids. CDR3 bases: TGTGCCAGCAGCTTGGCAGGGGCCTACTATGGCTACACCTTC. Amino acid sequence: CASSLAGAYYGYTF.

The chain combines TRBV11-2 with TRBJ2-7; the D is unclear. Between the trimmed V and J ends, which lost 0 bases and 1 base, there was a span of 7 bases. Germline CDR1 is SGHAT and CDR2 is FQNNGV. This CDR3 comprises 14 residues. The CDR3 sequence is CASSLDNFSYEQYF. CDR3 coding DNA: TGTGCCAGCAGCTTAGATAACTTTTCCTACGAGCAGTACTTC.

The sample holds one count of this clone. The chain links TRBV3-1 (or the pseudogene TRBV3-2) to TRBJ2-2, with D uncertain. This CDR3 has 13 residues. Germline V gene lookup returns CDR1 LGHDT and CDR2 YNNKEL (reference sequence). V lost 0 bases to trimming and J lost 5 bases, with 4 bases between them. CDR3 sequence: CASSQDVTGELFF. The CDR3 bases are TGTGCCAGCAGCCAAGATGTTACCGGGGAGCTGTTTTTT.

The chain couples TRBV27 to TRBJ1-1; the D is unclear. Germline V gives CDR1 MNHEY, CDR2 SMNVEV (reference sequence). The CDR3 sequence is 14 residues long. Deletions cut 5 bases from V and 6 bases from J, with 16 bases between. CDR3 residues: CASSAERTVAEAFF. DNA for the CDR3: TGTGCCAGCAGTGCGGAGCGGACGGTCGCTGAAGCTTTCTTT.

V is TRBV7-9 and J is TRBJ2-5; D gene unclear. From germline, CDR1 is SEHNR and CDR2 FQNEAQ (reference sequence). V dropped 4 bases and J dropped 5 bases, with 11 bases sitting between them. The CDR3 loop spans 13 amino acids. This CDR3 reads CASSSALGETQYF. In nucleotides, the CDR3 is TGTGCCAGCAGCTCGGCTCTTGGGGAGACCCAGTACTTC. Full variable domain (outside the CDR3, taken from reference TRBV7-9 and TRBJ2-5): DTGVSQNPRHKITKRGQNVTFRCDPISEHNRLYWYRQTLGQGPEFLTYFQNEAQLEKSRLLSDRFSAERPKGSFSTLEIQRTEQGDSAMYLCASSSALGETQYFGPGTRLLVL.

A single count supports this clone. This rearrangement joins TRBV19 to TRBJ1-5; 7 bases are shared with TRBD1. The ends lost 6 bases at V and 4 bases at J; junction bases unmatched: 3. Germline CDR1 is LNHDA and CDR2 is SQIVND (reference sequence). The CDR3 has 13 amino acids. The CDR3 coding sequence is TGTGCCAGTAGGGGACAGCTGAATCAGCCCCAGCATTTT. Translating it yields CASRGQLNQPQHF.

The chain carries TRBV2 and TRBJ2-2; 10 bases fit TRBD2. Germline assignment: CDR1 SNHLY and CDR2 FYNNEI. This CDR3 has 14 amino acids. V lost 9 bases, J lost 4 bases, and 5 bases stayed unmatched. The CDR3 coding sequence is TGTGCCAGTCTAGCGGGGGTGTCCACCGGGGAGCTGTTTTTT. Its translation: CASLAGVSTGELFF.

This clone was recorded only once. The genes are TRBV15 and TRBJ2-7; 8 nucleotides line up with TRBD1. V gave up 4 bases and J gave up 2 bases; unmatched junction bases: 1. Per germline, CDR1 LNHNV and CDR2 YYDKDF (reference sequence). This CDR3 region has 13 residues. CDR3 protein: CATSMTGAYEQYF. The CDR3 region has the DNA TGTGCCACCAGCATGACAGGGGCCTACGAGCAGTACTTC. The full variable domain, in which reference TRBV15 and TRBJ2-7 provide the parts outside the CDR3, is DAMVIQNPRYQVTQFGKPVTLSCSQTLNHNVMYWYQQKSSQAPKLLFHYYDKDFNNEADTPDNFQSRRPNTSFCFLDIRSPGLGDTAMYLCATSMTGAYEQYFGPGTRLTVT.

V is TRBV6-5 and J is TRBJ1-1; tentatively, D is TRBD1 (6 bases). The CDR3 extends over 12 amino acids. V lost 8 bases to trimming and J lost 3 bases, with 10 bases between them. Germline CDR1 reads MNHEY; CDR2 reads SVGAGI. This CDR3 reads CASLTGYTEAFF. The CDR3, as DNA: TGTGCCAGCCTTACAGGGTACACTGAAGCTTTCTTT.

V usage is TRBV2 and J usage is TRBJ1-2, with no clear D. The CDR3 loop spans 12 amino acids. In germline, CDR1 is SNHLY, CDR2 FYNNEI. V was shortened by 6 bases and J by 8 bases, with 13 bases between the two germline ends. The CDR3 bases are TGTGCCAGCAGGCTGACGGTCAGGGGCTACACCTTC. Amino acids: CASRLTVRGYTF.